This T cell receptor (beta chain) was profiled in a study of T cells after yellow fever vaccination. About the study: Each low-cell-number fraction was prepared by means of SMART-Seq v4 Ultra Low Input.

This clonotype showed up many times. Antigen specificity is unknown. Study observations and caveats: Subsequent to the booster, the majority of primary-vaccination clones reappeared (approximately 95% CD4, 70% to 90% CD8).

The CDR3 length is 14 residues. V was pared by 1 base and J by 4 bases, with 1 base of the junction left unmatched. Germline loops: CDR1 LGHDT, CDR2 YNNKEL (reference sequence). The authors made TCR cDNA by 5'RACE template switching, adding a universal primer site and UMIs. TCRdb redid the calling of the 5' RACE reads with MiXCR, one entry per CDR3 protein. The sample has about 320,000 distinct CDR3 sequences, about 12% seen once; the top ten hold 3.2%. The rearrangement links TRBV3-1 to TRBJ1-2; 9 nucleotides line up with TRBD1. Source: CD4+ T cells sorted from PBMCs, taken 15 days after the yellow fever booster vaccination. The source is a man between 18 and 35 years old who received the YFV17D yellow fever vaccine. The CDR3 loop is CASSQVGQGYGYTF. CDR3 nucleotide sequence: TGTGCCAGCAGCCAAGTGGGACAGGGCTATGGCTACACCTTC.